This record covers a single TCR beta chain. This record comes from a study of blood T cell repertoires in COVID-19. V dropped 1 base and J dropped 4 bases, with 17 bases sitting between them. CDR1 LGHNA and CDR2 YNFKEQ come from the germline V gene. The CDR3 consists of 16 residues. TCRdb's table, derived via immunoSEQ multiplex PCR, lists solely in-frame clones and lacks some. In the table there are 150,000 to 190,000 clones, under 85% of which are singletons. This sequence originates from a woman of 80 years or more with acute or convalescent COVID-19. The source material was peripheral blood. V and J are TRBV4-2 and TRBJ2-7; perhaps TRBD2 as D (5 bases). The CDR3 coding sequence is TGTGCCAGCAGCCAAGTGGCGAGGGCCGCACATTACGAGCAGTACTTC. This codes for CASSQVARAAHYEQYF.